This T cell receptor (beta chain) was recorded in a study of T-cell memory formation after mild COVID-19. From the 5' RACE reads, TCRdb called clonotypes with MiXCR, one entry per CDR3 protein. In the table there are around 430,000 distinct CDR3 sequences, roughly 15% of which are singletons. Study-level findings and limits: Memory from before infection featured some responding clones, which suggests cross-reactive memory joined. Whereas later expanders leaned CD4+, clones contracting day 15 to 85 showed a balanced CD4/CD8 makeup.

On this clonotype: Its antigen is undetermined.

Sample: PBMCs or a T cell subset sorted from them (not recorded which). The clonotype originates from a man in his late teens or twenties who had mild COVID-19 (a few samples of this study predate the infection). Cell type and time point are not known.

The CDR3 coding sequence is TGTGCCAGCAGCCAAGATAGCAGCCGTTACGAGCAGTACGTC. This encodes CASSQDSSRYEQYV. V gene TRBV4-2 combines with J gene TRBJ2-7; D is ambiguous. CDR3 size: 14 residues. Trimming shortened V by 0 bases and J by 4 bases, and 10 bases separated the two germline ends. Germline CDR1 and CDR2: LGHNA and YNFKEQ.